Listed here are 17 T cell receptor beta chains from one sample, sequenced in a study of vaccination effects on CD4 cells after COVID-19. Profiled with immunoSEQ multiplex PCR; TCRdb holds only in-frame clones, not every one. The table shows fewer than 90,000 clones, with about 69% occurring only once. The antigens for these receptors are not known. Ahead of sequencing, the ViraFEST assay grew antigen-specific CD4+ T cells using viral peptide pools. Having been cultured for 10 days, the cells underwent CD4+ T cell isolation. SARS-CoV-2 infected the person between March and December 2020, as confirmed by PCR. The source was CD4+ T cells from PBMCs cultured with HIV peptides, collected before COVID-19 vaccination. Documented subset: HIV-1 Nef peptide pool negative control/reference culture. These receptors all come from a human donor who had a prior SARS-CoV-2 infection.

In this sample, this clone turned up a few times. V gene TRBV5-4 combines with J gene TRBJ1-1; 7 nucleotides agree with TRBD1. Germline V gene data show CDR1 as SGHNT and CDR2 as YYREEE (reference sequence). V shed 4 bases and J 3 bases; nucleotides not matched to a gene: 9. The CDR3 length is 15 residues. The CDR3 loop is CASSARGGAYTEAFF. The DNA of the CDR3 is TGTGCCAGCAGCGCCCGAGGGGGCGCATACACTGAAGCTTTCTTT.

The chain carries TRBV18 and TRBJ2-7; unclear D gene. V lost 8 bases to trimming and J lost 5 bases, with 13 bases between them. This CDR3 is 12 amino acids long. Germline CDR1 KGHSH, CDR2 LQKENI. This CDR3 reads CASARVPNEQYF. The CDR3 DNA reads as TGTGCCAGCGCTCGTGTTCCTAACGAGCAGTACTTC.

The sample holds a few counts of this clone. The genes are TRBV25-1 and TRBJ1-6; D perhaps matches TRBD1 (5 bases). V lost 2 bases and J lost 4, with 9 bases in between. Looked up from germline, CDR1 is MGHDK and CDR2 is SYGVNS. The CDR3 extends over 15 amino acids. The CDR3 loop reads CASSERGAYNSPLHF. DNA for the CDR3: TGTGCCAGCAGTGAACGCGGGGCATATAATTCACCCCTCCACTTT.

The chain is built from TRBV6-5 and TRBJ1-2; D may be TRBD1 (6 bases). The CDR3 has 14 amino acids. V shed 2 bases and J shed 6 bases, with 13 bases lying between them. Germline V lookup: CDR1 MNHEY, CDR2 SVGAGI. CDR3 bases: TGTGCCAGCAGTTACCGACCAAACAGGGATGGCTACACCTTC. It yields the protein CASSYRPNRDGYTF.

This sequence joins TRBV7-9 and TRBJ2-3, with D uncertain. V was clipped by 5 bases and J by 2 bases, with 11 bases between them. CDR1 and CDR2 from the germline V gene are SEHNR and FQNEAQ (reference sequence). This CDR3 contains 14 residues. The CDR3 here is CASSRKADTDTQYF. DNA of the CDR3: TGTGCCAGCAGCAGAAAGGCTGACACAGATACGCAGTATTTT.

This clone was seen a single time. The chain carries TRBV24-1 and TRBJ2-1, with 7 positions matching TRBD2. CDR1 is KGHDR, CDR2 SFDVKD, per germline. V was pared by 3 bases and J by 0 bases, with 10 bases of the junction left unmatched. This CDR3 is 18 amino acids long. The CDR3 loop is CATSDPRERGSSYNEQFF. The DNA of the CDR3 is TGTGCCACCAGTGATCCACGTGAGCGGGGTAGCTCCTACAATGAGCAGTTCTTC.

This clone has more than one count but fewer than ten. J is TRBJ1-2 and V is TRBV10-3, with 7 bases lining up with TRBD1. With V trimmed by 2 bases and J by 2 bases, 2 bases remained unmatched. CDR1 is ENHRY and CDR2 is SYGVKD in the germline V gene. The CDR3 has 14 residues. CDR3 amino acids: CAISEPTGNYGYTF. CDR3 bases: TGTGCCATCAGTGAGCCGACAGGGAACTATGGCTACACCTTC.

The J gene is TRBJ1-3, the V gene TRBV6-5; TRBD1 matches 7 bases. The V gene end was trimmed by 4 bases and the J gene end by 8 bases; junction bases not matched to a gene: 8. CDR3 size: 14 residues. Germline loops: CDR1 MNHEY, CDR2 SVGAGI. CDR3 nucleotides: TGTGCCAGCAGTTGGTCCAGGGGGGCGGACACCATATATTTT. Translation gives CASSWSRGADTIYF.

This clone came up a few times. The chain recombines TRBV30 with TRBJ2-7; no reliable D call. This CDR3 has 15 residues. V lost 2 bases and J lost 2, with 16 bases in between. The V gene's germline CDR1 is GTSNPN and CDR2 SVGIG (reference sequence). The CDR3 sequence is CAWSPWWGLPYEQYF. The CDR3 coding sequence is TGTGCCTGGAGTCCCTGGTGGGGTCTACCCTACGAGCAGTACTTC.

The chain employs TRBV11-3 and TRBJ2-7, with TRBD2 matching 11 bases. The junction had 1 base not matched to a gene; V was cut back by 2 bases and J by 1 base. Germline V lookup: CDR1 SGHNT, CDR2 YENEEA. The CDR3 length is 15 residues. CDR3 in amino acids: CASSLWTSGSYEQYF. The CDR3 DNA reads as TGTGCCAGCAGCTTATGGACTAGCGGGTCCTACGAGCAGTACTTC.

The CDR3 spells CAWKRPGRLNTGELFF. CDR3 sequence (DNA): TGTGCCTGGAAGAGACCGGGACGGCTGAACACCGGGGAGCTGTTTTTT. The chain is built from TRBV30 and TRBJ2-2, with D tentatively TRBD1 or TRBD2 (5 bases each). The CDR3 covers 16 residues. Trimming took off 4 bases at V and 1 base at J, with 16 bases between the two ends. The germline CDR1 and CDR2 sequences are GTSNPN and SVGIG (reference sequence).

The chain combines TRBV19 with TRBJ1-1, with no clear D. V gave up 3 bases and J gave up 5 bases, with 13 bases separating them. CDR1 and CDR2 from the germline V gene are LNHDA and SQIVND (reference sequence). The CDR3 consists of 14 residues. CDR3 bases: TGTGCCAGTAGTATTATGAGCAGCGCGACTGAAGCTTTCTTT. This codes for CASSIMSSATEAFF.

The V gene is TRBV4-1, the J gene TRBJ1-5, with D hard to call. This CDR3 comprises 17 residues. Germline V CDR1 and CDR2: MGHRA, YSYEKL. Trimming removed 3 bases from V and 0 bases from J, with 15 bases in between. The CDR3 spells CASSHGSADNSNQPQHF. CDR3 in DNA: TGCGCCAGCAGCCATGGGTCGGCAGATAATAGCAATCAGCCCCAGCATTTT.

The chain couples TRBV5-4 to TRBJ2-3; TRBD1 matches at 7 bases. CDR3 length: 14 amino acids. Looked up from germline, CDR1 is SGHNT and CDR2 is YYREEE (reference sequence). V lost 0 bases, J lost 4 bases, and 2 bases stayed unmatched. CDR3 nucleotides: TGTGCCAGCAGCTTGGTGGGGACAGCAGATACGCAGTATTTT. Amino acid sequence: CASSLVGTADTQYF.

The V gene is TRBV12-5, the J gene TRBJ1-1; D ambiguous. CDR1 and CDR2 (germline): LGHNT, FRNRAP. CDR3 size: 15 residues. V gave up 1 base and J gave up 0 bases, with 9 bases separating them. The CDR3 loop reads CASGLGVGMNTEAFF. For the CDR3, the DNA is TGTGCTAGTGGTTTGGGGGTGGGAATGAACACTGAAGCTTTCTTT.

The chain links TRBV4-3 to TRBJ2-1; maybe TRBD2 (7 bases). Germline values: CDR1 LGHNA, CDR2 YSLEER. The CDR3 consists of 13 residues. Trimming left V 4 bases short and J 7 bases short, with 11 bases between. As DNA, the CDR3 is TGCGCCAGCAGCCGGGAGGGGGGGAATGAGCAGTTCTTC. Residues: CASSREGGNEQFF.

The chain joins TRBV5-6 to TRBJ1-2; unclear D gene. The CDR3 is 13 amino acids. The V and J ends lost 2 bases and 4 bases respectively, with 9 bases between them. Germline V CDR1 and CDR2: SGHDT, YYEEEE. CDR3 DNA: TGTGCCAGCAGCTTTCCAGGACCCTATGGCTACACCTTC. Amino acids: CASSFPGPYGYTF.